The present entry profiles one TCR beta chain with its context. Its specificity is unknown. The junction departs from germline at one end; a sequencing error may be responsible. Unique molecular identifiers were affixed to single, distinct cDNA molecules. Each CDR3 protein gets one entry after TCRdb re-called the 5' RACE reads with MiXCR. The sample includes 60,000 or so distinct CDR3 sequences, 10% to 13% seen only once; the top ten take 1.7%. This sample is part of a study of early T cells in non-severe SARS-CoV-2 infection. Study overall: The chains were unpaired, and the sequenced material was bulk RNA from unsorted whole blood. Study findings and constraints: Anti-spike CD8 responses were favored in VDJdb matching, and private and CD4 specificities were missed.

This CDR3 contains 15 residues. The germline gives CDR1 KGHDR, CDR2 SFDVKD. The chain uses TRBV24-1 and TRBJ2-1, with D possibly being TRBD1 (5 bases). Sequenced sample: whole blood. The TCR sequence derives from an adult who was a healthcare worker with PCR-confirmed SARS-CoV-2 infection or an uninfected control (not recorded which). The CDR3 bases are TGTGCCACCAGTGACACAGGTGGCCCCACGAGTGAGCAGATCTTC. This gives the protein CATSDTGGPTSEQIF.